The 7 T cell receptor beta chains below were found in one sample sequenced in a study of cytomegalovirus exposure and HLA in healthy donors. PCR used 60 Vbeta primers and 13 Jbeta primers. Measured with immunoSEQ multiplex PCR; TCRdb has only the in-frame clones, and not every one. The profile covers 150,000 to 200,000 clones, with 82% appearing a single time and 0.96% taken by the ten largest. Sequenced input: PBMCs. All receptors derive from a girl aged 2 to 10 in good health and CMV-seropositive.

The gene calls are TRBV7-2 and TRBJ2-1; maybe TRBD2 (7 bases). V lost 5 bases and J 4 bases, leaving 12 bases between the germline ends. Germline V gives CDR1 SGHTA, CDR2 FQGNSA. This CDR3 region has 14 residues. CDR3 in amino acids: CASSRTRGYNEQFF. The CDR3 coding sequence is TGTGCCAGCAGCCGGACTAGGGGGTACAATGAGCAGTTCTTC.

The chain recombines TRBV6-4 with TRBJ1-6; 8 nucleotides match TRBD1. CDR3 length: 14 residues. Germline-derived CDR1 and CDR2 are MRHNA and SNTAGT. V was pared by 3 bases and J by 5 bases, with 0 bases of the junction left unmatched. Here the CDR3 reads CASSEGQDNSPLHF. The CDR3, as DNA: TGTGCCAGCAGTGAGGGACAGGATAATTCACCCCTCCACTTT.

This clone came up once. V is TRBV5-6 and J is TRBJ1-1; unclear D gene. The germline CDR1 and CDR2 sequences are SGHDT and YYEEEE. This CDR3 has 15 residues. V was clipped by 1 base and J by 3 bases, with 13 bases between them. The CDR3 bases are TGTGCCAGCAGCTTGAACTGGCAGGTGGACACTGAAGCTTTCTTT. Its protein product is CASSLNWQVDTEAFF.

This rearrangement joins TRBV28 to TRBJ2-7; the D gene is possibly TRBD1 (6 bases). V was trimmed by 8 bases and J by 2 bases, leaving 22 bases between them. The germline CDR1 and CDR2 sequences are MDHEN and SYDVKM. CDR3 length: 16 amino acids. The chain's CDR3 is CASLDDFSDSTYEQYF. CDR3 sequence (DNA): TGTGCCAGCTTAGACGACTTTTCGGACAGCACCTACGAGCAGTACTTC. Looking up the rest from reference TRBV28 and TRBJ2-7 gives the full variable domain: DVKVTQSSRYLVKRTGEKVFLECVQDMDHENMFWYRQDPGLGLRLIYFSYDVKMKEKGDIPEGYSVSREKKERFSLILESASTNQTSMYLCASLDDFSDSTYEQYFGPGTRLTVT.

This chain joins TRBV5-5 and TRBJ1-2; D uncertain. CDR1 is SGHKS and CDR2 is YYEKEE in the germline V gene (reference sequence). The CDR3 length is 16 residues. V lost 4 bases and J 0 bases, leaving 16 bases between the germline ends. The CDR3 DNA follows: TGTGCCAGCAGCCCAACCGGGCGGGGAGCTAACTATGGCTACACCTTC. Protein product: CASSPTGRGANYGYTF.

The V gene is TRBV9, the J gene TRBJ2-7; D possibly corresponds to TRBD1 (6 bases). Per germline, CDR1 SGDLS and CDR2 YYNGEE. V was clipped by 0 bases and J by 1 base, with 14 bases between them. This CDR3 has 16 residues. CDR3 residues: CASSVGSRQGSYEQYF. The DNA for the CDR3 is TGTGCCAGCAGCGTAGGCTCTCGCCAGGGGTCCTACGAGCAGTACTTC. Using reference TRBV9 and TRBJ2-7 for the parts outside the CDR3, the full variable domain is DSGVTQTPKHLITATGQRVTLRCSPRSGDLSVYWYQQSLDQGLQFLIQYYNGEERAKGNILERFSAQQFPDLHSELNLSSLELGDSALYFCASSVGSRQGSYEQYFGPGTRLTVT.

The chain carries TRBV19 and TRBJ2-3; 8 nucleotides line up with TRBD2. The CDR3 runs 12 residues. Losses at the gene ends were 6 bases for V and 13 bases for J; bases not matched to a gene: 9. Germline V lookup: CDR1 LNHDA, CDR2 SQIVND (reference sequence). The CDR3 DNA sequence: TGTGCCAGTAGGACGTCAGCGGGAGTTGAGTATTTT. This encodes CASRTSAGVEYF.